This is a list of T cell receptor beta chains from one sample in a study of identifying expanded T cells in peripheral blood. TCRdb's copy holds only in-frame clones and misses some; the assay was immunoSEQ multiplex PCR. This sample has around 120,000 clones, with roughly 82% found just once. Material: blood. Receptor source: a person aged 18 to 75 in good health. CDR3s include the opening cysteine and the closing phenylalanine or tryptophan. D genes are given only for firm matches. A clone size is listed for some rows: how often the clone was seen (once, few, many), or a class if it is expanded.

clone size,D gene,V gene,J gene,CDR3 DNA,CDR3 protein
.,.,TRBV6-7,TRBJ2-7,TGTGCCAGCAGACCCGGGACACAGCCTTCCTACGAGCAGTACTTC,CASRPGTQPSYEQYF
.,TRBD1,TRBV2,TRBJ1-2,TGTGCCAGCGACCAGGACAGGGGACTGTTTAACTATGGCTACACCTTC,CASDQDRGLFNYGYTF
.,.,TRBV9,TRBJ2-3,TGTGCCAGCAGCAGAATCCCGCACGCCCGCACAGATACGCAGTATTTT,CASSRIPHARTDTQYF
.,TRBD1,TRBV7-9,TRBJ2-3,TGTGCCAGCAGAGCTTGGTGGCAGGGGGCGCATCCGGATACGCAGTATTTT,CASRAWWQGAHPDTQYF
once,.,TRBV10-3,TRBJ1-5,TGTGCCATCAGGGAACAGGGAAATCAGCCCCAGCATTTT,CAIREQGNQPQHF
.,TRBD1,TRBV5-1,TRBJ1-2,TGCGCCAGCAAAGGGGGCTTGCACTATGGCTACACCTTC,CASKGGLHYGYTF
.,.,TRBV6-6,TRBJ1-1,TGTGCCAGCAGTTACTCGCGGGGTTTAGACACTGAAGCTTTCTTT,CASSYSRGLDTEAFF
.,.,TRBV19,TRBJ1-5,TGTGCCAGTAGTTTAAACCTACAGGGTTGGGGGAATCAGCCCCAGCATTTT,CASSLNLQGWGNQPQHF
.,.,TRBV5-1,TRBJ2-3,TGCGCCAGCAGCTTGGGCGGCCTTGGGGCCACAGATACGCAGTATTTT,CASSLGGLGATDTQYF
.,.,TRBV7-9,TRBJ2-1,TGTGCCAGCAGCTTAGCGCAAGGCAGTCTCAATGAGCAGTTCTTC,CASSLAQGSLNEQFF
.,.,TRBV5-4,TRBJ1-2,TGTGCCAGCAGCTTCGGGACGGCTAACTATGGCTACACCTTC,CASSFGTANYGYTF
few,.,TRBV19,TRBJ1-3,TGTGCCAGTGACTCTGGAAACACCATATATTTT,CASDSGNTIYF
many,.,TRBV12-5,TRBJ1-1,TGTGCTAGTGGTCGCGCCCTACCCGGTGAAGCTTTCTTT,CASGRALPGEAFF
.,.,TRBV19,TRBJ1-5,TGTGCCAGTAGTATAGATAAGGGTCAGCCCCAGCATTTT,CASSIDKGQPQHF
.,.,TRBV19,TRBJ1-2,TGTGCCAGTAGTACAAACCCTAGTATTAACTATGGCTACACCTTC,CASSTNPSINYGYTF
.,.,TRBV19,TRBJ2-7,TGTGCCAGTGCAGTCGAATCAGGGCCGAGCTACGAGCAGTACTTC,CASAVESGPSYEQYF
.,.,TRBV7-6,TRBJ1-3,TGTGCCAGCAGCCCATCCCCTTTGGGTGGAAACACCATATATTTT,CASSPSPLGGNTIYF
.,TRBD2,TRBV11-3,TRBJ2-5,TGTGCCAGCAGCCTTAGCGGGGGGCTAAAAGAGACCCAGTACTTC,CASSLSGGLKETQYF
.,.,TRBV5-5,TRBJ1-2,TGTGCCAGCAGCGACACCGGACGCCGGGGATATGGCTACACCTTC,CASSDTGRRGYGYTF
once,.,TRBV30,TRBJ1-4,TGTGCCTGGAGTCGGGAGACCTTGGGTGAAAAACTGTTTTTT,CAWSRETLGEKLFF
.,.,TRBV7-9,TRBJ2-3,TGTGCCAGCAGCCACTCCGGGACCGATTCTTATACGCAGTATTTT,CASSHSGTDSYTQYF
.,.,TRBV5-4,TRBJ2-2,TGTGCCAGCAGGGGGAGTAGGGGCGGGACCGGGGAGCTGTTTTTT,CASRGSRGGTGELFF
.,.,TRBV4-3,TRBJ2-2,TGCGCCAGCAGCCAAGAACCCGGGACGACCTTTAAGGAGCTGTTTTTT,CASSQEPGTTFKELFF
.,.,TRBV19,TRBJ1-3,TGTGCCAGTAGTACTCGACCAACGGACACCATATATTTT,CASSTRPTDTIYF
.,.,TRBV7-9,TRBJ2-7,TGTGCCAGCAGCTTAGCGCAATCAGAGCAGTACTTC,CASSLAQSEQYF
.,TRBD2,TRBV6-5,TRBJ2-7,TGTGCCAGCAGTTCCCAGATAGCGGGGGTTGCCTACGAGCAGTACTTC,CASSSQIAGVAYEQYF
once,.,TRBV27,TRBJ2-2,TGTGCCAGCAGCCACTTCGAGGAGCTGTTTTTT,CASSHFEELFF
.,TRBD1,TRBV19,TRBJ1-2,TGTGCCAGTAGTGCCCAGACAGGGGGGGACTATGGCTACACCTTC,CASSAQTGGDYGYTF
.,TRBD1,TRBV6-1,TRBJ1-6,TGTGCCAGCCGCAATATTGGAACCGGGACAGGGCTCCACTTT,CASRNIGTGTGLHF
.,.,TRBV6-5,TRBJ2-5,TGTGCCAGCAGTTCGGTCTCGAGGGAGACCCAGTACTTC,CASSSVSRETQYF
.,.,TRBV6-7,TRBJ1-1,TGTGCCAGCAGTTCCCCCGTCCAGGGCGGTTTGGACACTGAAGCTTTCTTT,CASSSPVQGGLDTEAFF
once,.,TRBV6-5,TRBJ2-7,TGTGCCAGCAGGGCGGGGTTAAGCTCCTACGAGCAGTACTTC,CASRAGLSSYEQYF
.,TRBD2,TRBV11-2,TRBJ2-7,TGTGCCAGCAGCTTAGCGTGGTCACCGGGACTAGGAACCTACGAGCAGTACTTC,CASSLAWSPGLGTYEQYF
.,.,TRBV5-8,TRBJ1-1,TGTGCCAGCAGTACGCAGGAGAACACTGAAGCTTTCTTT,CASSTQENTEAFF
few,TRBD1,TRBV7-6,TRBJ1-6,TGTGCCAGCAGCGATCGGGACAGGGGGTCACCCCTCCACTTT,CASSDRDRGSPLHF
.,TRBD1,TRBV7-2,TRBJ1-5,TGTGCCAGCAGCTTAGGTGGGACAGGGGAGATCCAGCCCCAGCATTTT,CASSLGGTGEIQPQHF
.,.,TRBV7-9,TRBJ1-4,TGTGCCAGCAGCTTAGGATCCCCTCGAGGGGAAAAACTGTTTTTT,CASSLGSPRGEKLFF
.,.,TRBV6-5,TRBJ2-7,TGTGCCAGCAGCCCCCCGGGTCGGGCAGAAAGACAGTACTTC,CASSPPGRAERQYF
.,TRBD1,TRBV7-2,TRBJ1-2,TGTGCCAGCAGTCCGGGACAGGCCGGTGTCTATGGCTACACCTTC,CASSPGQAGVYGYTF
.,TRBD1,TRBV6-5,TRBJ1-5,TGTGCCAGCAGTCCAGGACAGGGGATCAATCAGCCCCAGCATTTT,CASSPGQGINQPQHF
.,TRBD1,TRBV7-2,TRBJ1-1,TGTGCCAGCAGCTTAAACAGGGGGAACACTGAAGCTTTCTTT,CASSLNRGNTEAFF